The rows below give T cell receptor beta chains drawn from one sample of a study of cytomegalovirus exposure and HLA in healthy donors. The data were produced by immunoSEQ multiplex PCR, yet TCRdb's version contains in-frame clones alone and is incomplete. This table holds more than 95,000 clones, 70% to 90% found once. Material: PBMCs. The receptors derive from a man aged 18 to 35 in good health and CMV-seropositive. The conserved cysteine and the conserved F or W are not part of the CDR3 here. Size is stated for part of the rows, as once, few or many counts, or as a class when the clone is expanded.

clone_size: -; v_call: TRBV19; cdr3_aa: ASSTDRGYEQY
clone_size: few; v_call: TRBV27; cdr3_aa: ASSLSRVPGGSYEQY
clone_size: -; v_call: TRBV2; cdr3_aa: ASSDSAGLSEQY
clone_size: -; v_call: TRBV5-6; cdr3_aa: ASSVGGLDTQY
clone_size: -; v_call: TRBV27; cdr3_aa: ASRLLAGGTPYEQY
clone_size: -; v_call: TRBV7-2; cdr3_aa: ASSSRQGRSGYT
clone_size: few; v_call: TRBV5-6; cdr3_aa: ASSGSRTGSNYGYT
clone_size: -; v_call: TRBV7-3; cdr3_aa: ASSRGSDTQY
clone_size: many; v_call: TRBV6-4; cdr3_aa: ASSDGGATDTQY
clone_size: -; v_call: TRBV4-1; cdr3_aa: ASSQALIAKNIQY
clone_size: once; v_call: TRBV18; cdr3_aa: ASSQSSLTTEAF
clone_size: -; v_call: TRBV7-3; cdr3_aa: ASSPTGQLNTEAF
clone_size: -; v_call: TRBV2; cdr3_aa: ASRLSGGAGTQY
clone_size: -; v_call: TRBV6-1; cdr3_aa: ASSEQELGSYEQY
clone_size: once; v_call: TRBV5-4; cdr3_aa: ASSTSTGELF
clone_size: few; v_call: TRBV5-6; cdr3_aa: ASSLGREAGGQETQY
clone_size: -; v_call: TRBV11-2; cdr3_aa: ASRMGTGLYTGELF
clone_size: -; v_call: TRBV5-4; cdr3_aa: ASSSPKGGNTEAF
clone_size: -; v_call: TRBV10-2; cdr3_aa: ATSWTSGADTQY
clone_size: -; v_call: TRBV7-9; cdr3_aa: ASSFGDRVRTEAF
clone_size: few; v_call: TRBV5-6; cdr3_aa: ASSYPGGTEAF
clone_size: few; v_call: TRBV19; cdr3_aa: ASSSQVNTEAF
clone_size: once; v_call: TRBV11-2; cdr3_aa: ASSLYGGSYGYT
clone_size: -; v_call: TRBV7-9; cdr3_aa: ASRSTGSVSYEQY
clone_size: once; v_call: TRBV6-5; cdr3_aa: ASSYPDSPLH
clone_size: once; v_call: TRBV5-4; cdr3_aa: ASSLAGGRGNTGELF
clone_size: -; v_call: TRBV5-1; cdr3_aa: ASSFLGQETQY
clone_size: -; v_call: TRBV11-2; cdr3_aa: ASSPRTGTGSPLH
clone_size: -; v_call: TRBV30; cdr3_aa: AWSVLRGWDEKLF
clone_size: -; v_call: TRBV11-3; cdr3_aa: ASSPRQGGQETQY
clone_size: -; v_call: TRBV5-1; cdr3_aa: ASYRGDSKQNEQF
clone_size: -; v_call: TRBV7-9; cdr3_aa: ASSLVFGLDRGTQY
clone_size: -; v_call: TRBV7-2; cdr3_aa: ASSSSPAGGTDTQY
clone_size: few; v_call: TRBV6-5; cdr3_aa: ASSPDGGQPQH
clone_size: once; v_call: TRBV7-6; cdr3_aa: ASSLDDRGQASAF
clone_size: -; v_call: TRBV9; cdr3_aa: ASSPGQPGLNYGYT
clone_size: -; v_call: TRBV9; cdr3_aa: ASSTLGGGYT
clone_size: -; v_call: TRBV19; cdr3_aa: ASSMGAHTEAF
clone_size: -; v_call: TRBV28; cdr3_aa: ASSSIGGLDTRTDTQY
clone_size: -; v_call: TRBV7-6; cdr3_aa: ASSSLQGHNQPQH
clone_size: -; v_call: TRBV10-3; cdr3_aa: AISDLAGEETQY
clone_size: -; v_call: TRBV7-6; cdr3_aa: ASSLAPGPNSYEQY
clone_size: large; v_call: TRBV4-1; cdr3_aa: ASRDRGDGYT
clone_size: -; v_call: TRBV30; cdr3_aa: AWSGVQETQY
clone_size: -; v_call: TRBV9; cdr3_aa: ASSGQGKDGYT
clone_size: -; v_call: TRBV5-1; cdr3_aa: ASSLVGGGTDTQY
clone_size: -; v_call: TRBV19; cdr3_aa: ASGQDLGYEQY
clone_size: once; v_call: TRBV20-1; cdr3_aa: SAQQGAEAF
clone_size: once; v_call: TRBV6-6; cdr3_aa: ASSSGSSSGNTIY
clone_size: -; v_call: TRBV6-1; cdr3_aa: ASRAQGLGYT
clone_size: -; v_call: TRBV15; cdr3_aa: ATRKESNQPQH
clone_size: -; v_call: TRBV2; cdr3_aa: ASSQDRTTEAF
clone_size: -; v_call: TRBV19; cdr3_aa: ASSINSGSNEKLF
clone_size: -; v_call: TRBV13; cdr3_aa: ASSVGTTGPDEQF
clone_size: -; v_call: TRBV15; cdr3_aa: ATSSLTGVSSGANVLT
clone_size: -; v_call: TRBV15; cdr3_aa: ALRRGDTEAF
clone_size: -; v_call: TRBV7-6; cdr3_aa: ASSRGTGSVNEQF